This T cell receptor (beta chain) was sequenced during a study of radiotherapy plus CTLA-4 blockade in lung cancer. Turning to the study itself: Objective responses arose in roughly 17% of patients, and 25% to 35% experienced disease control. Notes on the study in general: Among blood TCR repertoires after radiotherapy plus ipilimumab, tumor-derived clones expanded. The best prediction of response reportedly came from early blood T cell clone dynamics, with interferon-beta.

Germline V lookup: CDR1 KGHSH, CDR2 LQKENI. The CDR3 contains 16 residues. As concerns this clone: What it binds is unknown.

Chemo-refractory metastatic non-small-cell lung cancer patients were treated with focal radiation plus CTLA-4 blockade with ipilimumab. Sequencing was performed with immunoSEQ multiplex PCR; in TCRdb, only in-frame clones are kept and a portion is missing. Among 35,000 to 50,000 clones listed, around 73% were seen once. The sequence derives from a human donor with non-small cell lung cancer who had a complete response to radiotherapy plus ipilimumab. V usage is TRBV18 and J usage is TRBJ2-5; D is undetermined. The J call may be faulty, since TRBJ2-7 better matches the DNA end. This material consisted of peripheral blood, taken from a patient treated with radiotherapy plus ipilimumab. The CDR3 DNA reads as TGTGCCAGCTCACCACCTGAGGCAGAACCGACCTACGAGCAGTACTTC. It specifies CASSPPEAEPTYEQYF.